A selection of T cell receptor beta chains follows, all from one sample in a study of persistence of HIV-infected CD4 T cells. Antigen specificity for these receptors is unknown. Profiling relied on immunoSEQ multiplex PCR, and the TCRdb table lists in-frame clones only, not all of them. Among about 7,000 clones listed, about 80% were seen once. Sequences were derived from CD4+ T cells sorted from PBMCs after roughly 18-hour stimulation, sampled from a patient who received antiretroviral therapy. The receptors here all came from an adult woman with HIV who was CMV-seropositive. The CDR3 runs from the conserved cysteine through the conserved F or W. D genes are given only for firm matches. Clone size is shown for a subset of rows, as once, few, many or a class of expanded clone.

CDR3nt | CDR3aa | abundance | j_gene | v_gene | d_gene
TGCGCCAGCAGCCAAGAAGGACAGGGAATCTATGGCTACACCTTC | CASSQEGQGIYGYTF | NA | TRBJ1-2 | TRBV4-3 | TRBD1
TGCGCCAGCAGCCAAGGGTCGAAGTCTAACTATGGCTACACCTTC | CASSQGSKSNYGYTF | NA | TRBJ1-2 | TRBV4-1 | NA
TGTGCCTGGAGTCGCAACAACCGCCGGGCAGGCTATAGCAATCAGCCCCAGCATTTT | CAWSRNNRRAGYSNQPQHF | NA | TRBJ1-5 | TRBV30 | NA
TGTGCCAGCAGCTTGTGGGCAACTGAAGCTTTCTTT | CASSLWATEAFF | NA | TRBJ1-1 | TRBV5-6 | NA
TGTGCCAGCTCACCGGGACAGGGAAACACTGAAGCTTTCTTT | CASSPGQGNTEAFF | once | TRBJ1-1 | TRBV18 | TRBD1
TGCGCCAGCAGCTTACCAAGCGGGGCGGGAGAGACCCAGTACTTC | CASSLPSGAGETQYF | NA | TRBJ2-5 | TRBV5-1 | TRBD2
TGTGCCAGCAGTTTGACAGCCAAAAACATTCAGTACTTC | CASSLTAKNIQYF | NA | TRBJ2-4 | TRBV27 | NA
TGTGCCAGCTCACCGGACAGGAGCTCTATAGAGCAGTACTTC | CASSPDRSSIEQYF | NA | TRBJ2-7 | TRBV18 | TRBD1
TGTGCCAGCAGCGTAGGGAGGGGCACAGATACGCAGTATTTT | CASSVGRGTDTQYF | NA | TRBJ2-3 | TRBV9 | NA
TGCGCCAGCAGCTTGGGGACTAGCGGATACAATGAGCAGTTCTTC | CASSLGTSGYNEQFF | NA | TRBJ2-1 | TRBV5-1 | TRBD2
TGTGCCAGCAATGCCGGGGGGAACACTGAAGCTTTCTTT | CASNAGGNTEAFF | NA | TRBJ1-1 | TRBV6-5 | NA
TGTGCCTCACAAAGGGGGCTTAGGACAGATACGCAGTATTTT | CASQRGLRTDTQYF | NA | TRBJ2-3 | TRBV30 | TRBD1
TGTGCCAGCAGCTTAAGGCCCCCAGGGGCGGATTCACCCCTCCACTTT | CASSLRPPGADSPLHF | NA | TRBJ1-6 | TRBV7-2 | NA
TGTGCCAGCAGCGCCCAGTTAAGCTCCTACGAGCAGTACTTC | CASSAQLSSYEQYF | NA | TRBJ2-7 | TRBV4-2 | NA
TGTGCCAGCAGTTCCTCAGGTTTCGGCCGGAGGAGCTATGGCTACACCTTC | CASSSSGFGRRSYGYTF | NA | TRBJ1-2 | TRBV6-2/TRBV6-3 | NA
TGTGCCAGCAAGGGTCAAAATAGCGGCTCCTACGAGCAGTACTTC | CASKGQNSGSYEQYF | NA | TRBJ2-7 | TRBV2 | NA
TGTACGTCAAGCGATTATAGCAATCAGCCCCAGCATTTT | CTSSDYSNQPQHF | NA | TRBJ1-5 | TRBV27 | NA
TGTGCCAGCAGCCAGGGCCCCGTTGTGGAGACCCAGTACTTC | CASSQGPVVETQYF | NA | TRBJ2-5 | TRBV7-2 | NA
TGTGCCAGCAGCCCACAGAGCAGGGTAGGAGAGCAGTACTTC | CASSPQSRVGEQYF | NA | TRBJ2-7 | TRBV6-5 | NA
TGTGCCAGCAGCCGCGTGGGGGAGACCCAGTACTTC | CASSRVGETQYF | NA | TRBJ2-5 | TRBV7-9 | NA
TGTGCCAGCAGATACAGGGGACCTGAGACCCAGTACTTC | CASRYRGPETQYF | NA | TRBJ2-5 | TRBV6-5 | TRBD1
TGCGCCAGCAGCCAAGGGGGGAGGCTAAACACCATATATTTT | CASSQGGRLNTIYF | NA | TRBJ1-3 | TRBV4-1 | NA
TGTGCCAGCAGGGGGGACACTCAGGGTGAAAAACTGTTTTTT | CASRGDTQGEKLFF | NA | TRBJ1-4 | TRBV2 | NA
TGTGCCAGCAGTCCGGTGGGGGGACCCTACGAGCAGTACTTC | CASSPVGGPYEQYF | NA | TRBJ2-7 | TRBV27 | NA
TGCGCCAGCAGCTTGGGGGACAGGGACGAGCAGTACTTC | CASSLGDRDEQYF | NA | TRBJ2-7 | TRBV5-1 | TRBD1
TGTGCCTGTCGACAGTTTGACTACACCTTC | CACRQFDYTF | once | TRBJ1-2 | TRBV30 | NA
TGCGCCAGCAGCTTAACAGGGGAAGCAAGAAACACCATATATTTT | CASSLTGEARNTIYF | NA | TRBJ1-3 | TRBV5-1 | TRBD1